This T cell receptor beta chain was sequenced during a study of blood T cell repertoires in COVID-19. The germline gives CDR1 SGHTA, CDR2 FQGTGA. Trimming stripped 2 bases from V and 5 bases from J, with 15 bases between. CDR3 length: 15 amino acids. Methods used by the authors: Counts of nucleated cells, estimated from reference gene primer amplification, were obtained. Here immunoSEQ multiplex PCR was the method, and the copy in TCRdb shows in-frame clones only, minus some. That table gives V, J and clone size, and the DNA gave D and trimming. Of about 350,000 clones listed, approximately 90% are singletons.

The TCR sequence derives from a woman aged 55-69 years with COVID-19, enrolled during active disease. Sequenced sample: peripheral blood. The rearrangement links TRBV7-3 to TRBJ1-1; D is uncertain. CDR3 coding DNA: TGTGCCAGCAGCTTATGGGCCACGACGAGTACTGAAGCTTTCTTT. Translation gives CASSLWATTSTEAFF. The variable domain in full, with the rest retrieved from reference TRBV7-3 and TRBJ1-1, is GAGVSQTPSNKVTEKGKYVELRCDPISGHTALYWYRQSLGQGPEFLIYFQGTGAADDSGLPNDRFFAVRPEGSVSTLKIQRTERGDSAVYLCASSLWATTSTEAFFGQGTRLTVV.